This T cell receptor (beta chain) appears in the sequencing data of a study of low-dose radiotherapy and immunotherapy resistance in tumors. CDR3 length: 15 residues. The time point denotes: after trial treatment. Treatment here: LDRT plus nivolumab, ipilimumab, low-dose cyclophosphamide and aspirin (RACIN trial). A few counts support this clonotype. TRAV- and TRBV-specific primers, spanning alpha and beta chains, primed first-strand cDNA. PCR amplification of the TCRs was performed with Phusion for 20 to 25 PCR cycles, and it relied on a constant-region primer together with a V-primer adapter. TCRdb processed the reads anew with MiXCR; each CDR3 protein has one entry. This sample has fewer than 110,000 distinct CDR3 sequences, with less than 25% found just once.

The V gene is TRBV21-1, the J gene TRBJ2-3; TRBD2 is the table's D call and was not checked against the DNA. TRBV21-1 is an annotated pseudogene. The sequence was collected from a male donor with prostate cancer. The specimen comprised PBMCs, sampled after low-dose radiotherapy plus immunotherapy. In DNA form, the CDR3 reads TGTGCCAGCAGCAAAGGGAGGGAGGGCACAGATACGCAGTATTTT. This translates into CASSKGREGTDTQYF.